This T cell receptor (beta chain) was recovered during a study of blood T cell repertoires in COVID-19. At the level of the study: The United States, Italy and Spain supplied acute and convalescent COVID-19 samples.

This table comes from immunoSEQ multiplex PCR, and its TCRdb copy is limited to in-frame clones, with some not included. The sample lists 300,000 to 450,000 clones, around nine tenths seen once, with around 0.92% in the top ten. Enrollees, roughly 18 to 90 years old, lived in about two dozen US areas. The TCR originated in a woman aged 25-40 years who had been exposed to COVID-19. Sequencing was performed on PBMCs or T cells enriched from blood (not recorded which).

CDR3 coding DNA: TGCGCCAGCAGCCAATTGGGACAGCGTGCAACTAATGAAAAACTGTTTTTT. Encoded protein: CASSQLGQRATNEKLFF. V usage is TRBV5-1 and J usage is TRBJ1-4, with 7 bases matching TRBD1. The CDR3 loop spans 17 amino acids. Germline V CDR1 and CDR2: SGHRS, YFSETQ. J lost 0 bases, V lost 4 bases, and 9 bases had no gene match.